This is a list of T cell receptor beta chains from one sample in a study of cytomegalovirus exposure and HLA in healthy donors. Profiled with immunoSEQ multiplex PCR; TCRdb holds only in-frame clones, not every one. The repertoire holds approximately 100,000 clones, with more than 75% as singletons. Sequenced sample: PBMCs. The receptors stem from a young woman in good health and CMV-seropositive. CDR3s include the opening cysteine and the closing phenylalanine or tryptophan. D genes are given only for firm matches. A clone size is listed for some rows: how often the clone was seen (once, few, many), or a class if it is expanded.

d_call,v_call,clone_size,j_call,cdr3_nt,cdr3_aa
TRBD2,TRBV9,.,TRBJ2-3,TGTGCCAGCAGCGAGGGACTAGCGGGAGACACAGATACGCAGTATTTT,CASSEGLAGDTDTQYF
.,TRBV6-1,.,TRBJ2-2,TGTGCCAGCAGGGGGCCGATCACCGGGGAGCTGTTTTTT,CASRGPITGELFF
TRBD2,TRBV6-6,.,TRBJ2-5,TGTGCCAGCAGTAAACGGACTAGCGGGAACCAAGAGACCCAGTACTTC,CASSKRTSGNQETQYF
.,TRBV7-6,.,TRBJ2-7,TGTGCCAGCAGCTTAGCCCCAGGCGTTTACGAGCAGTACTTC,CASSLAPGVYEQYF
TRBD2,TRBV28,.,TRBJ2-1,TGTGCCAGCAGTTACGGCGGGAGGGCCGGGTATGAGCAGTTCTTC,CASSYGGRAGYEQFF
.,TRBV5-1,.,TRBJ1-2,TGCGCCAGCAGCTTGGACAGGAATGGCTACACCTTC,CASSLDRNGYTF
.,TRBV25-1,.,TRBJ1-1,TGTGCCAGCAGTTCAGGGAACACTGAAGCTTTCTTT,CASSSGNTEAFF
.,TRBV6-4,.,TRBJ1-1,TGTGCCTCGAGGGCAGGAATGAACACTGAAGCTTTCTTT,CASRAGMNTEAFF
.,TRBV5-1,.,TRBJ2-1,TGCGCCAGCAGCTTGTTCGTAGACAATGAGCAGTTCTTC,CASSLFVDNEQFF
.,TRBV10-3,.,TRBJ1-1,TGTGCCATCAGTGAGTCGAAGACAGGCACTGAAGCTTTCTTT,CAISESKTGTEAFF
TRBD1,TRBV5-4,.,TRBJ2-7,TGTGCCAGCAGCGACCCCGGGACAGGGGGCAGCGAGCAGTACTTC,CASSDPGTGGSEQYF
.,TRBV6-1,.,TRBJ2-1,TGTGCCAGCAGAGCACTCAACTCCTACAATGAGCAGTTCTTC,CASRALNSYNEQFF
TRBD2,TRBV5-1,.,TRBJ2-3,TGCGCCAGCAGCCCCGGGACTAGCGGGAGAAATACGCAGTATTTT,CASSPGTSGRNTQYF
.,TRBV28,.,TRBJ2-3,TGTGCCAGCAGTTCTACTAGCCCCGTAGATACGCAGTATTTT,CASSSTSPVDTQYF
.,TRBV9,.,TRBJ2-5,TGTGCCAGCAGCGCGGGAGTCCAAGAGACCCAGTACTTC,CASSAGVQETQYF
.,TRBV6-5,.,TRBJ1-1,TGTGCCAGCAGCCCAACTTCCCTTTGGACTGAAGCTTTCTTT,CASSPTSLWTEAFF
.,TRBV19,.,TRBJ2-2,TGTGCCAGTATACCGACACCGAACACCGGGGAGCTGTTTTTT,CASIPTPNTGELFF
.,TRBV6-1,.,TRBJ2-2,TGTGCCAGCAGTGATACTGGGCAGTGGACTAACACCGGGGAGCTGTTTTTT,CASSDTGQWTNTGELFF
.,TRBV7-2,.,TRBJ2-3,TGTGCCAGCAGCCTATCAGGGGATACGCAGTATTTT,CASSLSGDTQYF
.,TRBV5-4,.,TRBJ2-2,TGTGCCAGCAGCGCAGAAAACACCGGGGAGCTGTTTTTT,CASSAENTGELFF
.,TRBV18,.,TRBJ2-2,TGTGCCAGCTCACTGACAGACAACACCGGGGAGCTGTTTTTT,CASSLTDNTGELFF
.,TRBV10-3,.,TRBJ2-7,TGTGCCATCAGCAGGGGGGCGGGGCACGAGCAGTACTTC,CAISRGAGHEQYF
TRBD2,TRBV10-3,.,TRBJ2-2,TGTGCCACCCTGGTGACTAGCGGGAGGGGGAACACCGGGGAGCTGTTTTTT,CATLVTSGRGNTGELFF
.,TRBV6-1,.,TRBJ1-2,TGTGCCAGCCACATAGCGCCGGACTATGGCTACACCTTC,CASHIAPDYGYTF
TRBD1,TRBV27,.,TRBJ1-1,TGTGCCAGCGGGGCCCAGGGGGCGTACACTGAAGCTTTCTTT,CASGAQGAYTEAFF
.,TRBV19,.,TRBJ1-1,TGTGCCAGTAGTATACAGGGCGGCACTGAAGCTTTCTTT,CASSIQGGTEAFF
.,TRBV30,.,TRBJ1-5,TGTGCCTGGAGTGGACAGGACGGTAATCAGCCCCAGCATTTT,CAWSGQDGNQPQHF
.,TRBV9,.,TRBJ2-2,TGTGCCAGTAGTCGGGAGCCTCCCACCGGGGAGCTGTTTTTT,CASSREPPTGELFF
TRBD2,TRBV5-6,.,TRBJ2-7,TGTGCCAGCAGCTCCACTAGCGGGAGGGCCTTAGTCGAGCAGTACTTC,CASSSTSGRALVEQYF
.,TRBV28,once,TRBJ1-5,TGTGCCAGGGGACTAACGGGGCAGCCCCAGCATTTT,CARGLTGQPQHF
.,TRBV7-3,few,TRBJ2-7,TGTGCCAGCAGCCCGGGACTCGCTGCGAATGAGCAGTACTTC,CASSPGLAANEQYF
TRBD1,TRBV30,.,TRBJ1-2,TGTGCCTGGAGTTGGGACCAGACAGGGAGCGGCTACACCTTC,CAWSWDQTGSGYTF
.,TRBV5-1,few,TRBJ2-1,TGCGCCAGCAGCTTGGTTATAGCGATGGACTACAATGAGCAGTTCTTC,CASSLVIAMDYNEQFF
.,TRBV4-1,.,TRBJ1-1,TGCGCCAGCAGCCACCTACACCAGGGGACTGAAGCTTTCTTT,CASSHLHQGTEAFF
TRBD1,TRBV28,.,TRBJ2-5,TGTGCCAGCAGTTCGCCCTCTAGGACAGGGGGCTTGGAGACCCAGTACTTC,CASSSPSRTGGLETQYF
TRBD2,TRBV7-6,.,TRBJ2-7,TGTGCCAGCAGCCAACCTAGCGGGAGTTACGAGCAGTACTTC,CASSQPSGSYEQYF